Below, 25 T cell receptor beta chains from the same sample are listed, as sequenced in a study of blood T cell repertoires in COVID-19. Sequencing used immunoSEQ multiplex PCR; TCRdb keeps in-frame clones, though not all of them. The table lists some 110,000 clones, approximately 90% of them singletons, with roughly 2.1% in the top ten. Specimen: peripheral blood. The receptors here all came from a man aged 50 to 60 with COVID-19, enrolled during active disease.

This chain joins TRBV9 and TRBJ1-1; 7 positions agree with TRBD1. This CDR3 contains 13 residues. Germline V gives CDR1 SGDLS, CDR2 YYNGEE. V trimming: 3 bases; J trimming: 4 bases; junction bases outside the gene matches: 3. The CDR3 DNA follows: TGTGCCAGCAGCGCCGGACAGGCCACTGAAGCTTTCTTT. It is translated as CASSAGQATEAFF.

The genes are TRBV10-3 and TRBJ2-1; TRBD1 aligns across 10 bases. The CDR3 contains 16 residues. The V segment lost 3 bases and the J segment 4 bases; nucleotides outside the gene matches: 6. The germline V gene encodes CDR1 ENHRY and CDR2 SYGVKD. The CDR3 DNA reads TGTGCCATCAGTGACTCGCCGGGACAGGGGTACAATGAGCAGTTCTTC. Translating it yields CAISDSPGQGYNEQFF.

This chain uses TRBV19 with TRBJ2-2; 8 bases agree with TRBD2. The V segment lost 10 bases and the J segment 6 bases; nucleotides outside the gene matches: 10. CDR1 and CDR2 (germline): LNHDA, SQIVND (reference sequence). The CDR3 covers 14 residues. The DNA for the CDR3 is TGTGCCACGGGGGGGCCAATGGGACCCGGGGAGCTGTTTTTT. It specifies CATGGPMGPGELFF.

DNA for the CDR3: TGTGCCAGCAGTCCGGGACAGGGTTTTGGTATCGCTCAGCCCCAGCATTTT. It translates to CASSPGQGFGIAQPQHF. This chain connects TRBV2 to TRBJ1-5, with 9 bases that match TRBD1. This CDR3 spans 17 amino acids. J lost 6 bases, V lost 5 bases, and 14 bases had no gene match. Germline loops: CDR1 SNHLY, CDR2 FYNNEI.

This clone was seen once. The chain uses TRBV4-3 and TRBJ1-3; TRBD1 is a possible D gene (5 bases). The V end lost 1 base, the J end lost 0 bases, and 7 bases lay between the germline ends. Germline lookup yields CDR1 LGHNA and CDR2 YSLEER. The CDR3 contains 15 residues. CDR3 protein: CASSQGGGSGNTIYF. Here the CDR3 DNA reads TGCGCCAGCAGCCAAGGGGGGGGCTCTGGAAACACCATATATTTT.

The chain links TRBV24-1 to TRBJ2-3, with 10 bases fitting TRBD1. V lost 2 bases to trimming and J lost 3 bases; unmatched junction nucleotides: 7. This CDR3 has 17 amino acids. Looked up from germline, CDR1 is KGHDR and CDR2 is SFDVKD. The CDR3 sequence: CATSDSGQGKWTDTQYF. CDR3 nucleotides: TGTGCCACCAGTGATTCGGGACAGGGGAAGTGGACAGATACGCAGTATTTT.

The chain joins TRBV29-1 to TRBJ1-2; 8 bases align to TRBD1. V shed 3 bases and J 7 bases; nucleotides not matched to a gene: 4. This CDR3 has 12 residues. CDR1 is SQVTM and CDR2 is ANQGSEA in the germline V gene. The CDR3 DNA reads TGCAGCGTTGAGTCAGGGGGCCTTGGCTACACCTTC. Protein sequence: CSVESGGLGYTF.

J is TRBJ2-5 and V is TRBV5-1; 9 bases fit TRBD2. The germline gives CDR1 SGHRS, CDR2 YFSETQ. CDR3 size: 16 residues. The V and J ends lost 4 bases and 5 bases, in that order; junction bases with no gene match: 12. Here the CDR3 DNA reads TGCGCCAGCAGCAGGATAGTAGCGGGAGAAGCTGAGACCCAGTACTTC. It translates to CASSRIVAGEAETQYF.

CDR3 protein: CASSLAGVPNYGYTF. The CDR3 bases are TGTGCCAGCAGCTTGGCGGGGGTGCCTAACTATGGCTACACCTTC. The genes are TRBV5-4 and TRBJ1-2, with D perhaps TRBD1 (5 bases). The CDR3 length is 15 residues. V was cut by 0 bases and J by 0 bases, with 9 bases left in between. Germline V gene lookup returns CDR1 SGHNT and CDR2 YYREEE (reference sequence).

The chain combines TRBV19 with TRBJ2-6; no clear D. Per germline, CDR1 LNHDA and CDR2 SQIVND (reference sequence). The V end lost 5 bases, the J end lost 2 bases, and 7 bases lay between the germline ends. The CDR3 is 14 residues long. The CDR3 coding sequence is TGTGCCAGTAGTCCCGCGGCTGGGGCCAACGTCCTGACTTTC. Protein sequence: CASSPAAGANVLTF.

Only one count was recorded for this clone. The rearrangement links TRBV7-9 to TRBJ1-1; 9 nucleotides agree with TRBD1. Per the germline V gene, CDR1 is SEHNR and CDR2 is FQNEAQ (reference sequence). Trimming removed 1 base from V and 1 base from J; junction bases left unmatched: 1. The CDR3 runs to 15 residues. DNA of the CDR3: TGTGCCAGCAGCTTAGACAGGGGGCCGAACACTGAAGCTTTCTTT. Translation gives CASSLDRGPNTEAFF.

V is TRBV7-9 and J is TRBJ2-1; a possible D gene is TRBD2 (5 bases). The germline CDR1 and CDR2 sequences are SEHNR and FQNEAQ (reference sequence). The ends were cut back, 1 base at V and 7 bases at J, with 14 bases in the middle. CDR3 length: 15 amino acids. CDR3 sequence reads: CASSLESGVPNEQFF. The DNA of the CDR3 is TGTGCCAGCAGCTTAGAGAGCGGAGTACCAAATGAGCAGTTCTTC.

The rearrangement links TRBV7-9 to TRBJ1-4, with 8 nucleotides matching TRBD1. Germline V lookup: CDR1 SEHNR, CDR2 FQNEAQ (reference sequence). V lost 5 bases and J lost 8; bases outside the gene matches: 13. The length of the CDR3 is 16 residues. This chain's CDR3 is CASSPIGDRPLEKLFF. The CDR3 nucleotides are TGTGCCAGCAGCCCAATTGGGGACAGGCCACTAGAAAAACTGTTTTTT.

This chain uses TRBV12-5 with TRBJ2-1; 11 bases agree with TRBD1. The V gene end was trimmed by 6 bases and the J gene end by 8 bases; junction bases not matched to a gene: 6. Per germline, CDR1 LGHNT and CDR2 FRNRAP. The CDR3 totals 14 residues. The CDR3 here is CASGTGTGGYEQFF. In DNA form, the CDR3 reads TGTGCTAGTGGCACCGGGACAGGGGGTTATGAGCAGTTCTTC.

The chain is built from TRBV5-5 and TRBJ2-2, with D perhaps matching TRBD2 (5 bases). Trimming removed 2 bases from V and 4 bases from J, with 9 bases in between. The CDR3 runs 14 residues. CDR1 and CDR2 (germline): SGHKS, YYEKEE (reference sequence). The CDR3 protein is CASSLGGATGELFF. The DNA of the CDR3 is TGTGCCAGCAGCTTAGGAGGTGCCACCGGGGAGCTGTTTTTT.

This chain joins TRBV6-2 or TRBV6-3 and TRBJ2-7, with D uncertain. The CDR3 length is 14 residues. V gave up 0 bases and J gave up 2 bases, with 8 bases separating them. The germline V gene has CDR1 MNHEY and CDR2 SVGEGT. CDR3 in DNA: TGTGCCAGCAGTTACTCGAAGCCGCCCTACGAGCAGTACTTC. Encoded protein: CASSYSKPPYEQYF.

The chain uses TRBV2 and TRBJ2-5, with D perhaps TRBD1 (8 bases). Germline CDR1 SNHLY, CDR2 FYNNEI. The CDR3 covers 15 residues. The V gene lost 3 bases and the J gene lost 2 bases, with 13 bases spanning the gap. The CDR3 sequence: CASSEGGTGQETQYF. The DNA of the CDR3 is TGTGCCAGCAGTGAGGGGGGGACAGGACAAGAGACCCAGTACTTC.

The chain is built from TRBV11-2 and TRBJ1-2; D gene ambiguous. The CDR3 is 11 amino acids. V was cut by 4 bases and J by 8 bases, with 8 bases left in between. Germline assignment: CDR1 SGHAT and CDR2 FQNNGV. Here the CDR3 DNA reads TGTGCCAGCAGCTCCTACTTGGGCTACACCTTC. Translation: CASSSYLGYTF.

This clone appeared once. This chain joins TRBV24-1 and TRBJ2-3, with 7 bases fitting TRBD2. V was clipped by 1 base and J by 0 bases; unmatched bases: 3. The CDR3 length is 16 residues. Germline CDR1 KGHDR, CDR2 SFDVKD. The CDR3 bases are TGTGCCACCAGTGATTTAGCGGGATTCAGCACAGATACGCAGTATTTT. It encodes CATSDLAGFSTDTQYF.

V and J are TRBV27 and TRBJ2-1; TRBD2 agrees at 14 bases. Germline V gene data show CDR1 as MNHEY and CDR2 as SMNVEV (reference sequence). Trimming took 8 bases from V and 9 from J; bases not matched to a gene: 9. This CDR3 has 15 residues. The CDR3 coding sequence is TGTGCCAGCGCAAGCGGACTAGCGGGAGGCGGTGAGCAGTTCTTC. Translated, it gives CASASGLAGGGEQFF.

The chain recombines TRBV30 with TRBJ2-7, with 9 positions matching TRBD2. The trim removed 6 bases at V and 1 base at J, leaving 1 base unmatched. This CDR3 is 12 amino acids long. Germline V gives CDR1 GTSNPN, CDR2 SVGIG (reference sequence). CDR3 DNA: TGTGCCTGTAGCGGGAGTTCCTACGAGCAGTACTTC. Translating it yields CACSGSSYEQYF.

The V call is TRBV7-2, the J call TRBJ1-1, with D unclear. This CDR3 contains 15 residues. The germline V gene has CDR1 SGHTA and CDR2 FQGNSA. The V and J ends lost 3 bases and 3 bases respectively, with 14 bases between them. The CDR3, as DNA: TGTGCCAGCAGCTTCTTTCTGGCCGCGGACACTGAAGCTTTCTTT. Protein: CASSFFLAADTEAFF.

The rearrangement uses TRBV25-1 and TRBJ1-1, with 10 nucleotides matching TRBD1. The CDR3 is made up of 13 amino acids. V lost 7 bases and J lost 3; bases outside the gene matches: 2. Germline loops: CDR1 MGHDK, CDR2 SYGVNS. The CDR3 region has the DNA TGTGCCAGCATCGGGACAGGGGACACTGAAGCTTTCTTT. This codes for CASIGTGDTEAFF.

The CDR3 sequence: CASSLLGISSLDTQYF. CDR3 nucleotides: TGTGCCAGCAGCTTGTTGGGCATATCCTCCCTAGATACGCAGTATTTT. The rearrangement joins TRBV5-4 to TRBJ2-3; D unresolved. The V end lost 1 base, the J end lost 5 bases, and 17 bases lay between the germline ends. This CDR3 is built from 16 residues. Germline CDR1 is SGHNT and CDR2 is YYREEE (reference sequence). Full variable domain (remainder filled in from reference TRBV5-4 and TRBJ2-3): ETGVTQSPTHLIKTRGQQVTLRCSSQSGHNTVSWYQQALGQGPQFIFQYYREEENGRGNFPPRFSGLQFPNYSSELNVNALELDDSALYLCASSLLGISSLDTQYFGPGTRLTVL.

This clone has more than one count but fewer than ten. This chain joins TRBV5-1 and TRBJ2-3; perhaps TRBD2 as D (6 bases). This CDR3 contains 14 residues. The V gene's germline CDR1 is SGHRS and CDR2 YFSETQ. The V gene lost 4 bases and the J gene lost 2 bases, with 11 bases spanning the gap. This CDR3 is CASSLGLPTDTQYF. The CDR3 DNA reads TGCGCCAGCAGCCTTGGACTACCCACAGATACGCAGTATTTT.